This paragraph reports one T cell receptor beta chain. Its specificity is unknown. Orbital computed tomography and thyroid ultrasound, together with serum TRAb and thyroxine and clinical symptoms, were used for diagnoses. The data stem from a study of T cells in Graves' hyperthyroidism and ophthalmopathy. Study findings and constraints: Blood also carried most thyroid clonotypes expanded above 0.001. In simple terms, a model built on 13 V-J features told ophthalmopathy apart from stable hyperthyroidism.

From germline, CDR1 is LGHNA and CDR2 YNFKEQ. V was shortened by 3 bases and J by 2 bases, with 12 bases between the two germline ends. The CDR3 sequence is 15 residues long. What was amplified from RNA transcripts were TCR beta CDR3 regions. The primer set for the first-round RT-PCR of the TCR CDR3 was HTBI. TCRdb processed the multiplex PCR reads anew with MiXCR; each CDR3 protein has one entry. The top ten hold over 12% of the sample, which has about 420,000 distinct CDR3 sequences, around 14% seen once. Sequences were obtained from blood. The rearrangement uses TRBV4-2 and TRBJ2-3; either TRBD1 or TRBD2 may fit D (5 bases each). The TCR comes from a woman under 30 with Graves' hyperthyroidism. CDR3: CASSQGEGDTDTQYF. CDR3 in DNA: TGTGCCAGCAGCCAGGGGGAAGGGGACACAGATACGCAGTATTTT.